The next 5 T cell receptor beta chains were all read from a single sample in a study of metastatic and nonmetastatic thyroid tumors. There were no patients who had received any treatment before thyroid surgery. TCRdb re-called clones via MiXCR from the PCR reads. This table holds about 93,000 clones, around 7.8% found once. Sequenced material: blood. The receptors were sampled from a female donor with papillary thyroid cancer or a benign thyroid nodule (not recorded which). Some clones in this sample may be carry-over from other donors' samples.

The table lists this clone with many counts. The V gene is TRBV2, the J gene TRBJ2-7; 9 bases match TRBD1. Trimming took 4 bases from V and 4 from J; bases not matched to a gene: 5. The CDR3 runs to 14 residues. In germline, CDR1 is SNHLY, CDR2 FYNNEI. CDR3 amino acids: CASSADRGKYEQYF. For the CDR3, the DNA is TGTGCCAGCAGTGCGGACAGGGGTAAATACGAGCAGTACTTC.

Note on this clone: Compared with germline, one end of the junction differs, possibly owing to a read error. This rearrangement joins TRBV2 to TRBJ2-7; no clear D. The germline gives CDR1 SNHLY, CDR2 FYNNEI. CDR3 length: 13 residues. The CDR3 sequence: CASSEVEGYEQHF. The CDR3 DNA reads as TGTGCCAGCAGTGAAGTAGAAGGTTACGAGCAGCACTTC. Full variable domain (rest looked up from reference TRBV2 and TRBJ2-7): EPEVTQTPSHQVTQMGQEVILRCVPISNHLYFYWYRQILGQKVEFLVSFYNNEISEKSEIFDDQFSVERPDGSNFTLKIRSTKLEDSAMYFCASSEVEGYEQHFGPGTRLTVT.

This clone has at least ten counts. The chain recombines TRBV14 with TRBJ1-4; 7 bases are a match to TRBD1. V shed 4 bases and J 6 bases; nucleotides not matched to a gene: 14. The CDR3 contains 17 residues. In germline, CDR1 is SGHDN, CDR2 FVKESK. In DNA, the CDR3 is TGTGCCAGCAGCCCGGATACAGGGGCGCCTGACCATGAAAAACTGTTTTTT. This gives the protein CASSPDTGAPDHEKLFF.

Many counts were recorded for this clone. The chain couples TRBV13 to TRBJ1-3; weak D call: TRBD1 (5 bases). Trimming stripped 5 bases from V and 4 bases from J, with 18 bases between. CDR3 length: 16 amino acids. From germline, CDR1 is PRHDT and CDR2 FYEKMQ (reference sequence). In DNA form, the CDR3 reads TGTGCCAGCAGCCTATACCGGCCCGAGGGGGGAAACACCATATATTTT. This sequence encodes CASSLYRPEGGNTIYF.

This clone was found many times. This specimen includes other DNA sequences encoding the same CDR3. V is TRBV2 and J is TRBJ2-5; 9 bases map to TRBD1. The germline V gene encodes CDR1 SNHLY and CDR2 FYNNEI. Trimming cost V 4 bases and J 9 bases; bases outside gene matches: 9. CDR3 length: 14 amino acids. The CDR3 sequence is CASSAGTGKMPQYF. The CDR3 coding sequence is TGTGCCAGCAGTGCCGGGACAGGGAAGATGCCCCAGTACTTC.